This T cell receptor beta chain was found in a study of CD8 T cells in ankylosing spondylitis. TCRdb used MiXCR to reprocess the 5' RACE reads, holding one entry per CDR3 protein. This sample has 200,000 to 300,000 distinct CDR3 sequences, with 32% found just once. The V gene end was trimmed by 5 bases and the J gene end by 7 bases; junction bases not matched to a gene: 9. Germline CDR1 reads SGHTA; CDR2 reads FQGTGA. CDR3 length equals 15 residues. The sequencing input was blood, either unsorted or a sorted T cell fraction (not recorded which). The chain employs TRBV7-3 and TRBJ2-1; 9 bases map to TRBD1. This sequence originates from a male donor with ankylosing spondylitis or in good health (not recorded which). The CDR3 loop is CASSVDGTGYNEQFF. The CDR3 DNA is TGTGCCAGCAGCGTCGACGGGACAGGGTATAATGAGCAGTTCTTC.